The clone carrying this T cell receptor (beta chain) appeared once. The antigen is not known. These data are taken from a study of cytomegalovirus exposure and HLA in healthy donors. Overall study context: In terms of ancestry, the Caucasian-associated cluster contained 80% to 90% of the approximately 400 genotyped donors. Findings and caveats of the study: Investigators reported approximately 170 TCR beta chains as tied to cytomegalovirus.

The germline V gene encodes CDR1 SGHTA and CDR2 FQGNSA. With 1 base clipped from V and 7 bases from J, the junction kept 1 base outside the gene matches. CDR3 length equals 14 residues. The PCR made use of 60 Vbeta and 13 Jbeta primers. Profiling relied on immunoSEQ multiplex PCR, and the TCRdb table lists in-frame clones only, not all of them. The sample includes 120,000 or so clones, over 65% seen only once; the top ten take roughly 3.1%. The sample taken for sequencing was PBMCs. This rearrangement joins TRBV7-2 to TRBJ1-5, with TRBD1 matching over 10 bases. This receptor was identified in a man aged 30 to 45 in good health and CMV-seronegative. The CDR3 here is CASSLGQGAQPQHF. The CDR3 bases are TGTGCCAGCAGCTTAGGACAGGGGGCACAGCCCCAGCATTTT. The full variable domain, with the rest looked up from reference TRBV7-2 and TRBJ1-5, is GAGVSQSPSNKVTEKGKDVELRCDPISGHTALYWYRQSLGQGLEFLIYFQGNSAPDKSGLPSDRFSAERTGGSVSTLTIQRTQQEDSAVYLCASSLGQGAQPQHFGDGTRLSIL.